Each of the 5 T cell receptor beta chains below was sequenced from the same sample in a study of cytomegalovirus exposure and HLA in healthy donors. Generated by immunoSEQ multiplex PCR, the TCRdb table keeps only in-frame clones and is missing some. This sample has 110,000 or so clones, with 88% found just once. Source material: PBMCs. These receptors were taken from a man aged 18 to 35 in good health and CMV-seronegative.

The J gene is TRBJ2-1, the V gene TRBV12-5; the match to TRBD2 covers 11 bases. The CDR3 has 16 amino acids. V was pared by 7 bases and J by 8 bases, with 13 bases of the junction left unmatched. CDR1 and CDR2 from the germline V gene are LGHNT and FRNRAP. The DNA for the CDR3 is TGTGCTAGTGCCCAGTCCGTCCTAGCGGGAGGCGATGAGCAGTTCTTC. Protein: CASAQSVLAGGDEQFF.

The chain uses TRBV27 and TRBJ2-4; 8 bases align to TRBD1. CDR1 is MNHEY, CDR2 SMNVEV, per germline (reference sequence). The V segment lost 3 bases and the J segment 0 bases; nucleotides outside the gene matches: 7. The CDR3 consists of 17 residues. The CDR3 spells CASSFSSGGLAKNIQYF. As DNA, the CDR3 is TGTGCCAGCAGTTTCTCCTCAGGGGGCTTAGCCAAAAACATTCAGTACTTC.

This sequence joins TRBV14 and TRBJ2-1; TRBD2 is a possible D gene (6 bases). Germline lookup yields CDR1 SGHDN and CDR2 FVKESK. The germline V and J ends were trimmed by 0 bases and 0 bases, with 9 bases remaining between them. This CDR3 comprises 16 residues. The chain's CDR3 is CASSQDPGDSYNEQFF. CDR3 DNA: TGTGCCAGCAGCCAAGATCCGGGGGACTCCTACAATGAGCAGTTCTTC.

The gene calls are TRBV11-3 and TRBJ2-7; D is unresolved. Trimming cost V 5 bases and J 0 bases, with 11 bases left between them. CDR3 size: 14 residues. In germline, CDR1 is SGHNT, CDR2 YENEEA. In DNA form, the CDR3 reads TGTGCCAGCAGCGGTAGCTGGCGCTCCTACGAGCAGTACTTC. Protein product: CASSGSWRSYEQYF.

The chain uses TRBV28 and TRBJ1-3; D not certain. Germline lookup yields CDR1 MDHEN and CDR2 SYDVKM. V was cut by 7 bases and J by 0 bases, with 13 bases left in between. The CDR3 is 15 residues long. CDR3 DNA sequence: TGTGCCAGCATGGTGGACTCACACTCTGGAAACACCATATATTTT. Translating gives CASMVDSHSGNTIYF.